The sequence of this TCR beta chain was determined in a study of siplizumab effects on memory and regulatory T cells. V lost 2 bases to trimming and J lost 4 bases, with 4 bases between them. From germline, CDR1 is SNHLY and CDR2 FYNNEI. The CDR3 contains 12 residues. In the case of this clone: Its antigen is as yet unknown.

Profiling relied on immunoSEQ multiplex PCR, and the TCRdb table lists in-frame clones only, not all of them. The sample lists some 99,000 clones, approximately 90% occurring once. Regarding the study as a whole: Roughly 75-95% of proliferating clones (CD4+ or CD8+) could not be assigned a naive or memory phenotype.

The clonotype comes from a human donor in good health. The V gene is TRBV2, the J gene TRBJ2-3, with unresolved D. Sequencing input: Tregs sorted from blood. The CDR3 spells CASSETADTQYF. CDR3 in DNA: TGTGCCAGCAGTGAAACAGCAGATACGCAGTATTTT.